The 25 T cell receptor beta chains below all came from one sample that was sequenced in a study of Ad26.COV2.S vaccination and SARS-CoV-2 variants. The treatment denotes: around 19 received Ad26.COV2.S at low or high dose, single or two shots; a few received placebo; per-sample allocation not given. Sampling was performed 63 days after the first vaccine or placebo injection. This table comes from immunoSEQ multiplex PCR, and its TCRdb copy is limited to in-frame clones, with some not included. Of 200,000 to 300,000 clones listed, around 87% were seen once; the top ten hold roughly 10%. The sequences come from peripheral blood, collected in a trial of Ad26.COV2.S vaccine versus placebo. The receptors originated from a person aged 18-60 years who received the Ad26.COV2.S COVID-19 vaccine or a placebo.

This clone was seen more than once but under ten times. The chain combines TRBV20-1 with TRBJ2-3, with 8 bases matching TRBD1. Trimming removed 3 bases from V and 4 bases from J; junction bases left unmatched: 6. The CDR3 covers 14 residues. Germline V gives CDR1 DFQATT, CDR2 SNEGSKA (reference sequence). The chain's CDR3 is CSASTTTGADTQYF. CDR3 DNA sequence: TGCAGTGCTAGTACCACGACAGGGGCAGATACGCAGTATTTT.

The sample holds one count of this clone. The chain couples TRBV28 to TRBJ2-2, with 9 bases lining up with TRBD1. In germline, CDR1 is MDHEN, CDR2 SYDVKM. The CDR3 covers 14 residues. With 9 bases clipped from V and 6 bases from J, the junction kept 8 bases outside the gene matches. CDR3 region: CASKQGAPPGELFF. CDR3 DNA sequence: TGTGCCAGTAAACAGGGGGCGCCCCCCGGGGAGCTGTTTTTT.

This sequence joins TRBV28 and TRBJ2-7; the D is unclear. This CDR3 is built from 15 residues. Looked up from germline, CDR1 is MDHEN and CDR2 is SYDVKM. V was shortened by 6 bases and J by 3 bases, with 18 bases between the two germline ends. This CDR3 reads CASSPASDGYYEQYF. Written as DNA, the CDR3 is TGTGCCAGCAGCCCAGCGTCGGACGGATACTACGAGCAGTACTTC.

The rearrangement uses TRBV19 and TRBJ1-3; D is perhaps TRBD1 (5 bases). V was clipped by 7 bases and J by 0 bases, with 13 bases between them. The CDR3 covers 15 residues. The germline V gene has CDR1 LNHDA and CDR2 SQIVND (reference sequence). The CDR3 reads CASTNRISSGNTIYF. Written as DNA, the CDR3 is TGTGCCAGTACTAACAGGATAAGCTCTGGAAACACCATATATTTT.

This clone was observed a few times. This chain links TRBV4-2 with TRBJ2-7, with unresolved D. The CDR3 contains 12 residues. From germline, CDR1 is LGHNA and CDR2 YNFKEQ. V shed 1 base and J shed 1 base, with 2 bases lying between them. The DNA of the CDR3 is TGTGCCAGCAGCCAAGGGTCCTACGAGCAGTACTTC. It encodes CASSQGSYEQYF.

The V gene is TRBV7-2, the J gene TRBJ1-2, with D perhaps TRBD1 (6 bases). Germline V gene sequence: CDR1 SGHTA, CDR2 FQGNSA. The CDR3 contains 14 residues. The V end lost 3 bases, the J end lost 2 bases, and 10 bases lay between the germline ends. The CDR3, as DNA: TGTGCCAGCAGCTTTTGGGACAACAACTATGGCTACACCTTC. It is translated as CASSFWDNNYGYTF. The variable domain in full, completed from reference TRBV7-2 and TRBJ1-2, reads GAGVSQSPSNKVTEKGKDVELRCDPISGHTALYWYRQSLGQGLEFLIYFQGNSAPDKSGLPSDRFSAERTGGSVSTLTIQRTQQEDSAVYLCASSFWDNNYGYTFGSGTRLTVV.

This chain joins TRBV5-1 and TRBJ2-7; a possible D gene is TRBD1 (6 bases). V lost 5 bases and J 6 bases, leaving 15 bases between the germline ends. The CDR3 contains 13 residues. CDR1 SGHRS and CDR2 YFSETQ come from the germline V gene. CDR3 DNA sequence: TGCGCCAGCAGATCCAGGACAGAGTTCGAGCAGTACTTC. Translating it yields CASRSRTEFEQYF.

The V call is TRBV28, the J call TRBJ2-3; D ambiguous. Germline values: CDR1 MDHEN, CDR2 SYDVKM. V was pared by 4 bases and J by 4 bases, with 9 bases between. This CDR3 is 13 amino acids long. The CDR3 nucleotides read TGTGCCAGCAGTTCCCCGCACGCAGATACGCAGTATTTT. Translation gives CASSSPHADTQYF.

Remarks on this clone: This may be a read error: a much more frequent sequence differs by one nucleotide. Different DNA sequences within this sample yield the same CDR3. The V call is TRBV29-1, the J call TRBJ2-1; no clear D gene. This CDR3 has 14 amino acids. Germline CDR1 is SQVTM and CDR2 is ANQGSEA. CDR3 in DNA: TGCAGCGTGGCCCCCCAGAACCGCTACAATGAACAGTTCTTC. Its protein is CSVAPQNRYNEQFF.

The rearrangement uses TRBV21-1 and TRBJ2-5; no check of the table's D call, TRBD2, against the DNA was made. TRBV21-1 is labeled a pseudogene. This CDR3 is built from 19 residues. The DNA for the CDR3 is TGTGCCAGCAGCAAGGGGCCTAGCGGGACGCGGCGTGGGCAAGAGACCCAGTACTTC. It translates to CASSKGPSGTRRGQETQYF.

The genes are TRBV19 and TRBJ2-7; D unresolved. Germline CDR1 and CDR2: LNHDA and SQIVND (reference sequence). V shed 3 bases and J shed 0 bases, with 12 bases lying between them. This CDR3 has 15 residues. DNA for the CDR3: TGTGCCAGTAGTATCCTGGACGGCAGCTCCTACGAGCAGTACTTC. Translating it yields CASSILDGSSYEQYF. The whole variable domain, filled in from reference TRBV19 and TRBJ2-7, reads DGGITQSPKYLFRKEGQNVTLSCEQNLNHDAMYWYRQDPGQGLRLIYYSQIVNDFQKGDIAEGYSVSREKKESFPLTVTSAQKNPTAFYLCASSILDGSSYEQYFGPGTRLTVT.

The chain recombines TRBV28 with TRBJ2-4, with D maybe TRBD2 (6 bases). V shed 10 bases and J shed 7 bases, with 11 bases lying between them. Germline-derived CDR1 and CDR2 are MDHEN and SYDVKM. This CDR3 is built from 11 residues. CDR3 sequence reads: CAIRRGNIQYF. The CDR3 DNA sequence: TGTGCCATTCGGAGGGGTAACATTCAGTACTTC. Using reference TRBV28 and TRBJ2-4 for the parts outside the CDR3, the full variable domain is DVKVTQSSRYLVKRTGEKVFLECVQDMDHENMFWYRQDPGLGLRLIYFSYDVKMKEKGDIPEGYSVSREKKERFSLILESASTNQTSMYLCAIRRGNIQYFGAGTRLSVL.

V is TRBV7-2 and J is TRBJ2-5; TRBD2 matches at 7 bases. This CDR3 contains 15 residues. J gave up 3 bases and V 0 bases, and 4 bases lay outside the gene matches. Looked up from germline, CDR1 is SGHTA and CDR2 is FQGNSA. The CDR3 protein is CASSLAGLAEETQYF. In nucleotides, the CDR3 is TGTGCCAGCAGCTTAGCTGGGCTAGCGGAAGAGACCCAGTACTTC.

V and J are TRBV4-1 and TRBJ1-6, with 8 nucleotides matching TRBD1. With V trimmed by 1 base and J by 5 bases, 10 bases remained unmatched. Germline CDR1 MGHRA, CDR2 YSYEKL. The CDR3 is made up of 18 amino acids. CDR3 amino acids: CASSQGSGTGGDNSPLHF. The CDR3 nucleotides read TGCGCCAGCAGCCAAGGGTCCGGGACAGGAGGGGATAATTCACCCCTCCACTTT.

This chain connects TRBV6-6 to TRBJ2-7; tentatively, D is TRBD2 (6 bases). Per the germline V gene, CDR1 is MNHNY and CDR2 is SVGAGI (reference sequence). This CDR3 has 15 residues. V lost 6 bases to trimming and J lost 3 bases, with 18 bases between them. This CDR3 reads CASSSQRVIGYEQYF. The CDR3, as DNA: TGTGCCAGCAGCTCGCAGCGGGTAATAGGCTACGAGCAGTACTTC.

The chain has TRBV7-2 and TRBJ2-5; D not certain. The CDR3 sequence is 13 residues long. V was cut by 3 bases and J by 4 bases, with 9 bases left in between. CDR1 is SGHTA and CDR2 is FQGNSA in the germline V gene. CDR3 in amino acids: CASSLARGETQYF. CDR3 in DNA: TGTGCCAGCAGCTTGGCTAGAGGAGAGACCCAGTACTTC.

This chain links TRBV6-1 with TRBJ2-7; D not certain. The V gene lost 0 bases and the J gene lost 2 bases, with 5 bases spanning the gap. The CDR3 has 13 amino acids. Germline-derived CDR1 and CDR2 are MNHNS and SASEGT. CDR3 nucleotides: TGTGCCAGCAGTGAAGCGCCCACCTACGAGCAGTACTTC. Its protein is CASSEAPTYEQYF.

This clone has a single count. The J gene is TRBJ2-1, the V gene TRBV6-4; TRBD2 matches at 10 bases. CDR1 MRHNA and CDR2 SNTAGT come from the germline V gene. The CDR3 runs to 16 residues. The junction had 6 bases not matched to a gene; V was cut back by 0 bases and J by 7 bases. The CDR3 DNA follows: TGTGCCAGCAGTGACTCGAGCCTAGCGGGAGTGAATGAGCAGTTCTTC. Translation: CASSDSSLAGVNEQFF.

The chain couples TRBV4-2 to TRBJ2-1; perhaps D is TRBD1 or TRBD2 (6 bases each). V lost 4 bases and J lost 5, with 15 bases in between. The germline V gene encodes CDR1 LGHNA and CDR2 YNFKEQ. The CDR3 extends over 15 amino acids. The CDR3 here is CASSPTGTGHNEQFF. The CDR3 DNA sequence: TGTGCCAGCAGCCCTACAGGGACTGGCCACAATGAGCAGTTCTTC.

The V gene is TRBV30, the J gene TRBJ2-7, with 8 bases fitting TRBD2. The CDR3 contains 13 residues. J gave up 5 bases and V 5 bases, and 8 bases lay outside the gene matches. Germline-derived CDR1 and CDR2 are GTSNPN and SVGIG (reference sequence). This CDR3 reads CAWCLVSGDEQYF. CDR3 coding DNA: TGTGCCTGGTGTTTAGTTAGCGGGGACGAGCAGTACTTC.

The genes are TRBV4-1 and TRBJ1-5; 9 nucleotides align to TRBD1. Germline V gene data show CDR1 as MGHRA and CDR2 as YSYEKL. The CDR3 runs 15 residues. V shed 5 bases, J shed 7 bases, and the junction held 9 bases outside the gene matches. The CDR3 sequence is CASSWTGEKVQPQHF. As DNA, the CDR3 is TGCGCCAGCAGCTGGACAGGGGAGAAGGTGCAGCCCCAGCATTTT.

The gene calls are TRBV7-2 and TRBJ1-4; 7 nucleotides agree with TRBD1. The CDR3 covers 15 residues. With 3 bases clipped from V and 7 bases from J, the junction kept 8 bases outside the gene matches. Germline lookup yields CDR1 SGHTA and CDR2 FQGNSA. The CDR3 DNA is TGTGCCAGCAGCTTGCAAGGGGGCGCGGGTGAAAAACTGTTTTTT. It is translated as CASSLQGGAGEKLFF.

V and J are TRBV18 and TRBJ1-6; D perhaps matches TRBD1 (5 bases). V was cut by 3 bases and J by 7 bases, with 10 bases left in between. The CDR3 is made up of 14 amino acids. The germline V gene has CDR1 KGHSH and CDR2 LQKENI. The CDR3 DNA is TGTGCCAGCTCACCCGCCGGGGGAAATTCACCCCTCCACTTT. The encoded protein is CASSPAGGNSPLHF.

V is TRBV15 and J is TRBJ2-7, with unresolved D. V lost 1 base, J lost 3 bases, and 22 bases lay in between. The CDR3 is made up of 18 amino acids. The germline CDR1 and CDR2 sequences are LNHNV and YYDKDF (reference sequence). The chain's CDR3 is CATSRVLPTVRLGYEQYF. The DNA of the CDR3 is TGTGCCACCAGCAGAGTCCTGCCTACAGTCCGCTTAGGCTACGAGCAGTACTTC.

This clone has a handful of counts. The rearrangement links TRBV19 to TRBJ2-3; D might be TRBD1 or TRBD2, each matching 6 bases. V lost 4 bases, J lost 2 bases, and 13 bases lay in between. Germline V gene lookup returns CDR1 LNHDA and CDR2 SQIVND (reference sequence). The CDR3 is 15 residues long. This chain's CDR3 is CASSKRGVITDTQYF. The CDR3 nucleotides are TGTGCCAGTAGTAAAAGGGGGGTTATCACAGATACGCAGTATTTT.